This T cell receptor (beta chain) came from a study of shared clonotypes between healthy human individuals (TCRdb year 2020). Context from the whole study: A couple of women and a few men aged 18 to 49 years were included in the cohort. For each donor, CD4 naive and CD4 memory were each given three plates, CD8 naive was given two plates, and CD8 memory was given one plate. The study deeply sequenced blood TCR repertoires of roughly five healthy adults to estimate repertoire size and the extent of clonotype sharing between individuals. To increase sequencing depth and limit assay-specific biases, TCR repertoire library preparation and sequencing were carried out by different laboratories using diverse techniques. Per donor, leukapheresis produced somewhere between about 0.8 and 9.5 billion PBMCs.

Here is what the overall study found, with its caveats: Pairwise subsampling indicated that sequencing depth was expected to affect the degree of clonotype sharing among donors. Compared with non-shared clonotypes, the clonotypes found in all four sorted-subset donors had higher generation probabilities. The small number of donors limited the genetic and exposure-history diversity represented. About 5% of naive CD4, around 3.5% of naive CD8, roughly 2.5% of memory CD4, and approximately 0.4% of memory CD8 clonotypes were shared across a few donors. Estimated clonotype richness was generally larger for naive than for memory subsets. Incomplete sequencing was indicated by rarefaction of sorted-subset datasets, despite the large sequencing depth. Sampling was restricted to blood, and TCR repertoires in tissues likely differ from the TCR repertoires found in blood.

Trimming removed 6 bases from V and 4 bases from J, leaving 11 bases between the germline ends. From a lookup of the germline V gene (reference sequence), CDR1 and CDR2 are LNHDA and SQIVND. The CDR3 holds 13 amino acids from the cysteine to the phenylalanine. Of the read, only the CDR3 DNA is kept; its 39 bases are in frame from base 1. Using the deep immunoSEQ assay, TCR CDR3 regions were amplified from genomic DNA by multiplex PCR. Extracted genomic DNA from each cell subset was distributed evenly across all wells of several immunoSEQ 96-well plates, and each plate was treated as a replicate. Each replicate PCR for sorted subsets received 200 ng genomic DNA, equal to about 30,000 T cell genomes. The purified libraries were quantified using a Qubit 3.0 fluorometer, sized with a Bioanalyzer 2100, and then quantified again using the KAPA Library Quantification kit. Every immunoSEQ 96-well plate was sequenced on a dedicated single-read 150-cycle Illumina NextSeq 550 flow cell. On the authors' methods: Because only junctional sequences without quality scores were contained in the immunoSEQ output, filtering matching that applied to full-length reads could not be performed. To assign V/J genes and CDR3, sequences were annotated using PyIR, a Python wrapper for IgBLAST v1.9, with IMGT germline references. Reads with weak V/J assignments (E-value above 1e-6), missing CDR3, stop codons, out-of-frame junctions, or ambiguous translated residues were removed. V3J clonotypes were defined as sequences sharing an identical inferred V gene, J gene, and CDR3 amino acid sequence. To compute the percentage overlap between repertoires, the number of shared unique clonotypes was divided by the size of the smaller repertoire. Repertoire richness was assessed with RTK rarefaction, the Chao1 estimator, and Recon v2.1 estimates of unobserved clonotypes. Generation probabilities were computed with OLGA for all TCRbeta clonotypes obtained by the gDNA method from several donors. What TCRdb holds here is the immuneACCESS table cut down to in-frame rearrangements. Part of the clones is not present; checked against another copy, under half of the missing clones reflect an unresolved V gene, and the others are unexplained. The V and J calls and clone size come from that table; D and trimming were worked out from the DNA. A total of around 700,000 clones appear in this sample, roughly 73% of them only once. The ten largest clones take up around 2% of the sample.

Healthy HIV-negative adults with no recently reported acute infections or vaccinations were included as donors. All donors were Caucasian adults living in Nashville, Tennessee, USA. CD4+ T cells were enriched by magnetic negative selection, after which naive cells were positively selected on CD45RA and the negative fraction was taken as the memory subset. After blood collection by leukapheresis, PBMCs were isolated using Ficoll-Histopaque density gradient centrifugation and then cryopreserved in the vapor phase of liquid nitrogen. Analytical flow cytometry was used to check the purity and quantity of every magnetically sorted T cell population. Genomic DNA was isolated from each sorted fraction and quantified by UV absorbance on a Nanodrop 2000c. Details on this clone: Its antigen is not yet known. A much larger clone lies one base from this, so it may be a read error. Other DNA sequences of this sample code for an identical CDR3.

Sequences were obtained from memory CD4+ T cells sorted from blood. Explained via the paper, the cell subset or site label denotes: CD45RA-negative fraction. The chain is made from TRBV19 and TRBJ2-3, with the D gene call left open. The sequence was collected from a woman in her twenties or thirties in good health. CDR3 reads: CASSVTGSDTQYF. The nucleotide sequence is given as TGTGCCAGTAGCGTGACGGGCTCAGATACGCAGTATTTT. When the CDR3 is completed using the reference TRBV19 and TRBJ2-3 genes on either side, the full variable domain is DGGITQSPKYLFRKEGQNVTLSCEQNLNHDAMYWYRQDPGQGLRLIYYSQIVNDFQKGDIAEGYSVSREKKESFPLTVTSAQKNPTAFYLCASSVTGSDTQYFGPGTRLTVL.